The 23 T cell receptor beta chains reported below all come from one sample, sequenced in a study of blood T cell repertoires in COVID-19. TCRdb's table, derived via immunoSEQ multiplex PCR, lists solely in-frame clones and lacks some. The sample contains over 70,000 clones, around 93% of which appear only once. The sample taken for sequencing was peripheral blood. These receptors were collected from a human donor with active COVID-19. The donor label of this sample is uncertain.

Only one count was recorded for this clone. The rearrangement links TRBV27 to TRBJ2-2; 15 bases match TRBD2. With V trimmed by 2 bases and J by 2 bases, 3 bases remained unmatched. The CDR3 is 18 residues long. Germline CDR1 MNHEY, CDR2 SMNVEV (reference sequence). CDR3 residues: CASSLTGLAGGNTGELFF. CDR3 nucleotide sequence: TGTGCCAGCAGTTTAACGGGACTAGCGGGAGGAAACACCGGGGAGCTGTTTTTT.

This rearrangement joins TRBV5-4 to TRBJ2-1; D call uncertain. Germline V gives CDR1 SGHNT, CDR2 YYREEE (reference sequence). This CDR3 is built from 14 residues. V gave up 0 bases and J gave up 9 bases, with 13 bases separating them. Here the CDR3 DNA reads TGTGCCAGCAGCTTGGAATTGTCTAAGCCTGAGCAGTTCTTC. It yields the protein CASSLELSKPEQFF.

Only a few counts were recorded for this clone. V and J are TRBV12-3 or TRBV12-4 and TRBJ2-1; tentatively, D is TRBD2 (6 bases). Trimming removed 4 bases at V and 4 bases at J, with 8 bases between. The CDR3 is made up of 13 amino acids. The CDR3 is CASSSGDYNEQFF. The CDR3 DNA is TGTGCCAGCAGTTCGGGGGATTACAATGAGCAGTTCTTC.

V is TRBV6-5 and J is TRBJ1-6; 7 bases align to TRBD1. Germline-derived CDR1 and CDR2 are MNHEY and SVGAGI. The CDR3 runs 14 residues. Trimming removed 5 bases from V and 9 bases from J; junction bases left unmatched: 7. CDR3: CASSRQGTSSPLHF. The CDR3 coding sequence is TGTGCCAGCAGTCGACAGGGAACGAGTTCACCCCTCCACTTT.

The chain is built from TRBV13 and TRBJ1-2; possible D gene TRBD1, 6 bases. Per germline, CDR1 PRHDT and CDR2 FYEKMQ (reference sequence). Trimming shortened V by 0 bases and J by 5 bases, and 19 bases separated the two germline ends. This CDR3 has 17 amino acids. The CDR3 DNA reads TGTGCCAGCAGCTTAGGTGGTCCCAGGGGTCGAGCTTATGGCTACACCTTC. Residues: CASSLGGPRGRAYGYTF.

This chain connects TRBV9 to TRBJ2-1; 8 nucleotides match TRBD2. CDR1 is SGDLS, CDR2 YYNGEE, per germline. The CDR3 is 16 amino acids. Trimming removed 0 bases from V and 2 bases from J; junction bases left unmatched: 4. The DNA for the CDR3 is TGTGCCAGCAGCGTAGGAACTAGCGGACCCTACAATGAGCAGTTCTTC. Encoded protein: CASSVGTSGPYNEQFF. The whole variable domain, filled in from reference TRBV9 and TRBJ2-1, reads DSGVTQTPKHLITATGQRVTLRCSPRSGDLSVYWYQQSLDQGLQFLIQYYNGEERAKGNILERFSAQQFPDLHSELNLSSLELGDSALYFCASSVGTSGPYNEQFFGPGTRLTVL.

The chain combines TRBV5-4 with TRBJ2-1; 7 bases are shared with TRBD2. J was trimmed by 12 bases and V by 2 bases; bases with no gene match: 14. CDR1 and CDR2 (germline): SGHNT, YYREEE (reference sequence). CDR3 length equals 15 residues. The CDR3, as DNA: TGTGCCAGCAGCTTATCTAAGGAGCGGGGCTCAGGGCAGTTCTTC. Translating gives CASSLSKERGSGQFF.

V usage is TRBV5-1 and J usage is TRBJ2-1, with D possibly TRBD2 on 5 matching bases. Germline CDR1 and CDR2: SGHRS and YFSETQ. The CDR3 has 15 amino acids. Trimming removed 7 bases at V and 0 bases at J, with 14 bases between. The CDR3, as DNA: TGCGCCAGCTCCCCCTTGGGGAGCTCCTACAATGAGCAGTTCTTC. It translates to CASSPLGSSYNEQFF.

The chain links TRBV14 to TRBJ2-2; 10 bases are shared with TRBD1. With 8 bases clipped from V and 6 bases from J, the junction kept 9 bases outside the gene matches. CDR3 size: 15 residues. Germline V gives CDR1 SGHDN, CDR2 FVKESK. The CDR3 spells CASSPGQGFPGELFF. The CDR3, as DNA: TGTGCCAGCTCGCCGGGACAGGGGTTCCCCGGGGAGCTGTTTTTT.

The V gene is TRBV15, the J gene TRBJ1-6, with D perhaps matching TRBD1 (6 bases). The CDR3 runs to 16 residues. Germline values: CDR1 LNHNV, CDR2 YYDKDF (reference sequence). With 5 bases removed from V and 0 bases from J, the gap between germline ends came to 11 bases. CDR3 coding DNA: TGTGCCACCAGCCTAGACAGGAGCTCCTATAATTCACCCCTCCACTTT. Translated: CATSLDRSSYNSPLHF.

This clone was seen once. V and J are TRBV9 and TRBJ1-5; TRBD1 is a possible D gene (6 bases). V was trimmed by 0 bases and J by 7 bases, leaving 11 bases between them. The germline CDR1 and CDR2 sequences are SGDLS and YYNGEE. This CDR3 spans 14 amino acids. The CDR3 DNA reads TGTGCCAGCAGCGTAGAGGACAGCCCACAGCCCCAGCATTTT. It yields the protein CASSVEDSPQPQHF.

The chain has TRBV7-3 and TRBJ1-1; 11 positions agree with TRBD1. The V segment lost 3 bases and the J segment 3 bases; nucleotides outside the gene matches: 0. This CDR3 is 14 amino acids long. The V gene's germline CDR1 is SGHTA and CDR2 FQGTGA. The DNA for the CDR3 is TGTGCCAGCAGCTTGGGACAGGGGGACACTGAAGCTTTCTTT. Amino acids: CASSLGQGDTEAFF.

This chain uses TRBV7-3 with TRBJ1-1, with TRBD1 identical over 11 bases. J gave up 3 bases and V 5 bases, and 5 bases lay outside the gene matches. The CDR3 totals 15 residues. Germline V gene data show CDR1 as SGHTA and CDR2 as FQGTGA. The CDR3 DNA reads as TGTGCCAGCAGCACGGGACAGGGGGAACACACTGAAGCTTTCTTT. This sequence encodes CASSTGQGEHTEAFF.

The CDR3 reads CASSYNRLSGANVLTF. CDR3 nucleotide sequence: TGTGCCAGCAGTTACAACAGGCTCTCTGGGGCCAACGTCCTGACTTTC. The chain recombines TRBV6-2 or TRBV6-3 with TRBJ2-6, with D possibly being TRBD1 (5 bases). The germline V and J ends were trimmed by 2 bases and 0 bases, with 8 bases remaining between them. Per germline, CDR1 MNHEY and CDR2 SVGEGT. This CDR3 spans 16 amino acids.

This clone was picked up one time. The CDR3 DNA reads as TGTGCCAGCTCACAGGGAGTATTAAAGGGGGCTTCGAACACTGAAGCTTTCTTT. Amino acids: CASSQGVLKGASNTEAFF. The genes are TRBV18 and TRBJ1-1, with 7 bases fitting TRBD1. CDR3 length: 18 amino acids. Trimming took 4 bases from V and 1 from J; bases not matched to a gene: 15. Germline loops: CDR1 KGHSH, CDR2 LQKENI.

The rearrangement links TRBV5-4 to TRBJ1-1; 7 bases agree with TRBD1. The CDR3 consists of 16 residues. V lost 4 bases, J lost 0 bases, and 9 bases stayed unmatched. Germline lookup yields CDR1 SGHNT and CDR2 YYREEE (reference sequence). In DNA form, the CDR3 reads TGTGCCAGCAGCGCCGAGGGACAGCCCATGAACACTGAAGCTTTCTTT. Translation gives CASSAEGQPMNTEAFF.

J is TRBJ2-1 and V is TRBV7-2; tentative D call: TRBD1 (5 bases). The CDR3 sequence is 15 residues long. V was clipped by 5 bases and J by 5 bases, with 16 bases between them. Germline loops: CDR1 SGHTA, CDR2 FQGNSA. CDR3 residues: CASSLGAWGNNEQFF. The CDR3 DNA follows: TGTGCCAGCAGCCTAGGAGCGTGGGGCAACAATGAGCAGTTCTTC.

The chain is built from TRBV7-9 and TRBJ1-1; tentatively, D is TRBD1 (6 bases). V was cut by 3 bases and J by 5 bases, with 16 bases left in between. This CDR3 is built from 15 residues. Germline lookup yields CDR1 SEHNR and CDR2 FQNEAQ (reference sequence). CDR3 loop: CASSFLQGGWTEAFF. CDR3 in DNA: TGTGCCAGCAGCTTTTTACAGGGCGGGTGGACTGAAGCTTTCTTT.

The V gene is TRBV7-2, the J gene TRBJ2-1; TRBD2 matches 13 bases. CDR3 length equals 16 residues. V shed 0 bases, J shed 10 bases, and the junction held 6 bases outside the gene matches. The germline V gene has CDR1 SGHTA and CDR2 FQGNSA. CDR3 residues: CASSLARGLAGQEQFF. The CDR3, as DNA: TGTGCCAGCAGCTTAGCGCGGGGACTAGCGGGGCAGGAGCAGTTCTTC. The full variable domain, rest sourced from reference TRBV7-2 and TRBJ2-1, is GAGVSQSPSNKVTEKGKDVELRCDPISGHTALYWYRQSLGQGLEFLIYFQGNSAPDKSGLPSDRFSAERTGGSVSTLTIQRTQQEDSAVYLCASSLARGLAGQEQFFGPGTRLTVL.

This clone appeared once. The chain carries TRBV6-1 and TRBJ2-7, with TRBD2 as a possible D gene (6 bases). V was pared by 0 bases and J by 2 bases, with 14 bases between. This CDR3 is 16 amino acids long. Germline CDR1 reads MNHNS; CDR2 reads SASEGT. The CDR3 nucleotides read TGTGCCAGCAGTGAAGCGCTGGGGGGACGAACCTACGAGCAGTACTTC. Its protein product is CASSEALGGRTYEQYF.

This clone was counted a single time. The chain recombines TRBV5-4 with TRBJ1-6; TRBD1 agrees at 7 bases. Germline V gene sequence: CDR1 SGHNT, CDR2 YYREEE (reference sequence). The CDR3 runs to 17 residues. Losses at the gene ends were 0 bases for V and 5 bases for J; bases not matched to a gene: 8. The CDR3, as DNA: TGTGCCAGCAGCTTGGCGACCGGGACAGTGGATAATTCACCCCTCCACTTT. Its translation is CASSLATGTVDNSPLHF.

The chain couples TRBV7-8 to TRBJ2-7, with D unresolved. CDR1 and CDR2 (germline): SGHVS, FQNEAQ. V lost 1 base and J 6 bases, leaving 7 bases between the germline ends. The CDR3 consists of 12 residues. CDR3 sequence reads: CASSLEASEQYF. The CDR3, as DNA: TGTGCCAGCAGCTTAGAGGCTAGCGAGCAGTACTTC.

This clone was counted a single time. This chain connects TRBV6-2 or TRBV6-3 to TRBJ1-1, with D perhaps matching TRBD1 (6 bases). Deletions cut 2 bases from V and 5 bases from J, with 15 bases between. CDR3 size: 15 residues. Germline V gene data show CDR1 as MNHEY and CDR2 as SVGEGT. CDR3 coding DNA: TGTGCCAGCAGTTACGGTTGGGGGGGCGGAACTGAAGCTTTCTTT. Its protein is CASSYGWGGGTEAFF.